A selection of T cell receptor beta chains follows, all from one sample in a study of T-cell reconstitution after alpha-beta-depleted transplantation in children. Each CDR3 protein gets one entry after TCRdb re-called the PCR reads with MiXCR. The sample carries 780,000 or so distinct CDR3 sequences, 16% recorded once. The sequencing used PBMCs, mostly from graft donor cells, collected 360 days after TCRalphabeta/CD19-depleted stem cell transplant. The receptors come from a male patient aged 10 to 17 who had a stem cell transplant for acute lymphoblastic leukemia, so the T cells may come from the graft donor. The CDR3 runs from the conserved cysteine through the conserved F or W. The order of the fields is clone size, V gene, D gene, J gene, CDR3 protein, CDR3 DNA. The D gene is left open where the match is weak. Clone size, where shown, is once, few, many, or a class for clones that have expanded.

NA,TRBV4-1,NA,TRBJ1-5,CASSQDGSTNQPQHF,TGCGCCAGCAGCCAAGATGGCTCAACTAATCAGCCCCAGCATTTT
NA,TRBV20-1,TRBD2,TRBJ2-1,CSAPTSAALNEQFF,TGCAGTGCTCCAACTAGCGCGGCGCTCAATGAGCAGTTCTTC
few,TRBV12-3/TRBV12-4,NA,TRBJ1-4,CASSLRGAAREKLFF,TGTGCCAGCAGTTTACGGGGAGCCGCGCGTGAAAAACTGTTTTTT
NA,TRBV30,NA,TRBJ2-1,CAWSVGLATNEQFF,TGTGCCTGGAGTGTAGGGCTAGCTACGAATGAGCAGTTCTTC
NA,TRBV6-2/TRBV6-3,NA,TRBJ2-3,CASSYGRVVTGSYSRTDTQYF,TGTGCCAGCAGTTACGGCCGTGTAGTTACGGGTTCGTACTCACGCACAGATACGCAGTATTTT
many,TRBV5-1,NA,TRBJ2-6,CASSLDGSGANVLTF,TGCGCCAGCAGCTTGGATGGCTCTGGGGCCAACGTCCTGACTTTC
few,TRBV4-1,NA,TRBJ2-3,CASTPGGTGAMYTQYF,TGCGCCAGCACCCCAGGTGGAACGGGGGCCATGTATACGCAGTATTTT
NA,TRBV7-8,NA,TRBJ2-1,CASSSESRGVNEQFF,TGTGCCAGCAGCAGCGAATCCAGAGGGGTCAATGAGCAGTTCTTC
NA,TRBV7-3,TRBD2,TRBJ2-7,CASSVGTSSLYEQYF,TGTGCCAGCAGCGTTGGGACTAGCAGCCTCTACGAGCAGTACTTC
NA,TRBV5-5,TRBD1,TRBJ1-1,CASSFWTGARNTEAFF,TGTGCCAGCAGCTTCTGGACAGGGGCGAGGAACACTGAAGCTTTCTTT
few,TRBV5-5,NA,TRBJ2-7,CASSHPSGVNYEQYF,TGTGCCAGCAGCCACCCCAGCGGAGTAAACTACGAGCAGTACTTC